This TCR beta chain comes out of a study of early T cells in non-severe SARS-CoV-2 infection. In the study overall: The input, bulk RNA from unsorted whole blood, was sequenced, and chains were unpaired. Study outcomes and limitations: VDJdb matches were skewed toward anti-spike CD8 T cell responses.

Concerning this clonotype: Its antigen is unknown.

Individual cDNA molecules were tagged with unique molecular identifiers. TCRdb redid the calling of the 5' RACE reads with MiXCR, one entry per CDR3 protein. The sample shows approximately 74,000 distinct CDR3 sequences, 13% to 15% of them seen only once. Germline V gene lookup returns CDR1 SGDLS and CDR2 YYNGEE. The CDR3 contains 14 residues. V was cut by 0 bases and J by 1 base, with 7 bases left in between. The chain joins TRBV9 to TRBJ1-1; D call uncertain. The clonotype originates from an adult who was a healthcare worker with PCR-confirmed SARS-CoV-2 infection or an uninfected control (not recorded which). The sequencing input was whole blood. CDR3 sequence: CASSVVTRNTEAFF. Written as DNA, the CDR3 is TGTGCCAGCAGCGTAGTTACGCGGAACACTGAAGCTTTCTTT.